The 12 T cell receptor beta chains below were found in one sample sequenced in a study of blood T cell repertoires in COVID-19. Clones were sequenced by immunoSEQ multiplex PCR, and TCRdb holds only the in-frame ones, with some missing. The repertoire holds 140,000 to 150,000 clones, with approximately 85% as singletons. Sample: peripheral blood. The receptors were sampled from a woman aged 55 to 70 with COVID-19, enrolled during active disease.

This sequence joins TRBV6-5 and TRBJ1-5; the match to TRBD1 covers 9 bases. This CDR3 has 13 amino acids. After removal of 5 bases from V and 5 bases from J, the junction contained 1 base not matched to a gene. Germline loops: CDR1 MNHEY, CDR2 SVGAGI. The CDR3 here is CASSRDRDQPQHF. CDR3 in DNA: TGTGCCAGCAGTCGGGACAGGGATCAGCCCCAGCATTTT.

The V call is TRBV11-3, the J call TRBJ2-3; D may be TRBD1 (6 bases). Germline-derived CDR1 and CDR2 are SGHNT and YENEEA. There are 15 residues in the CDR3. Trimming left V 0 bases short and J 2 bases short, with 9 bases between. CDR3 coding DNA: TGTGCCAGCAGCTTAGATGGGGGCCACACAGATACGCAGTATTTT. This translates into CASSLDGGHTDTQYF.

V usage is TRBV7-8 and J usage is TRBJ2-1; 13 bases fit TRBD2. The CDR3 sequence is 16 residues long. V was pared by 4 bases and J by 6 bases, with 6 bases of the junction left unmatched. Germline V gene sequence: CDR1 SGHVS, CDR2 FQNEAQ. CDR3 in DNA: TGTGCCAGCAGCTCAAACAGACTAGCGGGGGGCAATGAGCAGTTCTTC. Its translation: CASSSNRLAGGNEQFF.

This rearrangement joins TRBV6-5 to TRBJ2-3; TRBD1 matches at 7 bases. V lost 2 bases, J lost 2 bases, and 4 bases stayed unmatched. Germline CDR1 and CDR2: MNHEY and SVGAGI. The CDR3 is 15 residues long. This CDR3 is CASSYGTDATDTQYF. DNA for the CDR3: TGTGCCAGCAGTTACGGGACAGACGCCACAGATACGCAGTATTTT.

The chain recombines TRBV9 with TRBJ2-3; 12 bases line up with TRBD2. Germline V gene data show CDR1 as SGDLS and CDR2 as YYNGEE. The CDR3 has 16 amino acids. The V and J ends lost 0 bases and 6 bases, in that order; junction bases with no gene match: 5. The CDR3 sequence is CASSVDLAGGVDTQYF. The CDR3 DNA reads TGTGCCAGCAGCGTAGACCTAGCGGGGGGGGTGGATACGCAGTATTTT.

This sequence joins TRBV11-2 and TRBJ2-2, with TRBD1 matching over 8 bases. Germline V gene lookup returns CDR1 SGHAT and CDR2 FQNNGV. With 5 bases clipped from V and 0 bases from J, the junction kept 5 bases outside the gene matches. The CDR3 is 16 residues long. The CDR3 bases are TGTGCCAGCAGCGAGTGGGACAGGCCGAACACCGGGGAGCTGTTTTTT. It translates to CASSEWDRPNTGELFF.

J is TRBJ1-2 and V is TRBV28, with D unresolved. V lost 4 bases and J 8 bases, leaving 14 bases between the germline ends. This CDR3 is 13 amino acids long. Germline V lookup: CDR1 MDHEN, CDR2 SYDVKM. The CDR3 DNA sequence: TGTGCCAGCAGTTCTACGACAATCTCGGGCTACACCTTC. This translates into CASSSTTISGYTF.

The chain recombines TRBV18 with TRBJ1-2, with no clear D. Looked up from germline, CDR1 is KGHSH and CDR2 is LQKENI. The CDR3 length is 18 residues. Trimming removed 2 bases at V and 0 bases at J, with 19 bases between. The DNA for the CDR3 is TGTGCCAGCTCACCATCCGTTATAGGCGGGATTTCTAACTATGGCTACACCTTC. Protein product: CASSPSVIGGISNYGYTF.

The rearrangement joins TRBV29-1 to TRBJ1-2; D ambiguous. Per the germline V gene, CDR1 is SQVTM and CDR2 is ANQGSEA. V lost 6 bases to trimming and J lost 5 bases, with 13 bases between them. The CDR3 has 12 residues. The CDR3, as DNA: TGCAGCGTCCCCCAGAGGTTATATGGCTACACCTTC. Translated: CSVPQRLYGYTF.

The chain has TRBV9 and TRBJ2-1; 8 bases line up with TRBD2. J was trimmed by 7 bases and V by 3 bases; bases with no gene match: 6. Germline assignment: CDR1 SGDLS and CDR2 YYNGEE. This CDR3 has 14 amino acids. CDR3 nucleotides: TGTGCCAGCAGCGGCGGACTAGCAGTGAATGAGCAGTTCTTC. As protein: CASSGGLAVNEQFF.

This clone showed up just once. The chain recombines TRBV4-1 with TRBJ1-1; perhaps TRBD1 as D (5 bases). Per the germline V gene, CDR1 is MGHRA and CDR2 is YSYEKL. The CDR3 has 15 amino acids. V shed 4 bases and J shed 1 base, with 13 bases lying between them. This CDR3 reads CASSRQGGRNTEAFF. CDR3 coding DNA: TGCGCCAGCAGCCGTCAGGGAGGGAGGAACACTGAAGCTTTCTTT.

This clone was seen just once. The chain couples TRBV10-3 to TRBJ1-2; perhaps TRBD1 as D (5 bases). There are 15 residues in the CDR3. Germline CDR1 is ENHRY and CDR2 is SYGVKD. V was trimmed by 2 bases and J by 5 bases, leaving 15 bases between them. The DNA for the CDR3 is TGTGCCATCAGTGAGACCCGACAGAGAATATATGGCTACACCTTC. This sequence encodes CAISETRQRIYGYTF.